Following are 2 T cell receptor beta chains from one sample sequenced in a study of neurological immune-mediated disorders (dated by TCRdb to the late 2010s). The receptor library was made with 5' RACE. TCRdb lists the instrument as Illumina HiSeq 2500. Using fastp trimming at Q25 and MiXCR clonotype assembly, TCRdb reanalyzed the public sequencing data and kept in-frame beta chains. Identical CDR3 protein sequences are pooled into one entry, listed with their most common genes and DNA. This sample holds roughly 74,000 distinct CDR3 sequences; 4% to 6% were observed only once. The ten top clones hold around 6.8% of the sample. The material sequenced was PBMCs. These receptors were obtained from a man aged 18 to 29 with multiple sclerosis.

This clonotype was observed at least ten times. V is TRBV20-1 and J is TRBJ2-3, with a weak D call TRBD2 (6 bases). CDR1 is DFQATT and CDR2 is SNEGSKA in the germline V gene (reference sequence). The V end was cut by 2 bases, the J end by 5 bases, with 11 bases between. This CDR3 is built from 13 residues. The CDR3 DNA sequence: TGCAGTGCTAGAACTAGCCGGGGAGATACGCAGTATTTT. Amino acids: CSARTSRGDTQYF.

This clonotype was recorded at least ten times. V and J are TRBV9 and TRBJ2-1, with D possibly TRBD2 on 6 matching bases. This CDR3 is built from 15 residues. Trimming shortened V by 3 bases and J by 8 bases, and 18 bases separated the two germline ends. Germline CDR1 reads SGDLS; CDR2 reads YYNGEE. This CDR3 is CASSGRSGVGYEQFF. The CDR3 DNA is TGTGCCAGCAGCGGCCGCTCGGGGGTCGGCTATGAGCAGTTCTTC.